This section outlines one TCR beta chain sequence together with its context. Patients in Seattle were enrolled during active infection, then followed longitudinally. The data are from a study of blood T cell repertoires in COVID-19. Study-wide background: T cells, B-cell-depleted T cells, or PBMCs provided the cDNA or gDNA that served as material.

In the authors' workflow: Reference gene primer amplification in the assay estimated nucleated cell counts. Measured with immunoSEQ multiplex PCR; TCRdb has only the in-frame clones, and not every one. The DNA gave D and trimming, while V, J and clone size come from that table. The sample lists roughly 170,000 clones, approximately 87% seen once, with approximately 13% in the top ten. V lost 0 bases, J lost 1 base, and 4 bases stayed unmatched. Germline V gene lookup returns CDR1 MNHEY and CDR2 SVGAGI. The CDR3 spans 16 residues. The sample taken for sequencing was peripheral blood. The TCR comes from a woman aged 70-85 years with COVID-19, enrolled during active disease. The rearrangement joins TRBV6-5 to TRBJ2-3, with 7 bases fitting TRBD1. DNA of the CDR3: TGTGCCAGCAGTTACTCTGCAGGGGGAGGCACAGATACGCAGTATTTT. Its translation: CASSYSAGGGTDTQYF.